Listed below are T cell receptor beta chains from one sample, sequenced in a study of beta chain features in type 1 diabetes. Here immunoSEQ multiplex PCR was the method, and the copy in TCRdb shows in-frame clones only, minus some. Among about 130,000 clones listed, around 9% were seen once. Sequencing used central memory CD4+ T cells from blood. The receptors come from a young man with type 1 diabetes. Each CDR3 is given with its conserved first and last residue. D genes are given only for firm matches. Expanded clones are given a class, and other clones once, few, many or no size at all.

size | J | V | D | DNA | CDR3
few | TRBJ2-3 | TRBV11-1 | TRBD2 | TGTGCCAGCAGCCCAGAGGGGACTAGCAAAGATACGCAGTATTTT | CASSPEGTSKDTQYF
few | TRBJ1-6 | TRBV9 | - | TGTGCCAGCAGCGTAAATCAGGGCGATTCACCCCTCCACTTT | CASSVNQGDSPLHF
- | TRBJ2-6 | TRBV7-9 | - | TGTGCCAGCAGCCCCGCCGTCGGCAGGGACACGTCTGGGGCCAACGTCCTGACTTTC | CASSPAVGRDTSGANVLTF
- | TRBJ2-6 | TRBV5-6 | - | TGTGCCAGCAGCTCTGAAACAGAAACTGGGGCCAACGTCCTGACTTTC | CASSSETETGANVLTF
- | TRBJ2-1 | TRBV29-1 | TRBD1 | TGCAGCGCCAGCCTCGGGACAGGGTCCTACAATGAGCAGTTCTTC | CSASLGTGSYNEQFF
few | TRBJ2-1 | TRBV7-2 | TRBD2 | TGTGCCAGCAGCGTATATCTAGCGGGGGGGATGGGTGAGCAGTTCTTC | CASSVYLAGGMGEQFF
- | TRBJ1-5 | TRBV2 | TRBD1 | TGTGCCAGCAGTTGGGACAGTAGCAATCAGCCCCAGCATTTT | CASSWDSSNQPQHF
- | TRBJ2-7 | TRBV29-1 | TRBD1 | TGCAGCGTTGAGGCGTGGGGACAGGGGACCGGCGAGCAGTACTTC | CSVEAWGQGTGEQYF
- | TRBJ1-2 | TRBV4-2 | TRBD1 | TGTGCCAGCAGCCGAACGGACAGGGGCCATGGCTACACCTTC | CASSRTDRGHGYTF
once | TRBJ2-5 | TRBV7-2 | - | TGTGCCAGCAGCTTAGCCACCGGGACTTCTCAAGAGACCCAGTACTTC | CASSLATGTSQETQYF
- | TRBJ1-1 | TRBV9 | - | TGTGCCAGCAGCGGAGGGTTCATGAACACTGAAGCTTTCTTT | CASSGGFMNTEAFF
- | TRBJ1-6 | TRBV7-2 | - | TGTGCCAGCAGCTGGGACATCAATTCACCCCTCCACTTT | CASSWDINSPLHF
few | TRBJ2-5 | TRBV7-2 | TRBD1 | TGTGCCAGCAGCCCGGACAGGGTCCGAGAGACCCAGTACTTC | CASSPDRVRETQYF
- | TRBJ2-2 | TRBV10-3 | - | TGTGCCATCAGTGAGGGGCAACCCGGGGAGCTGTTTTTT | CAISEGQPGELFF
few | TRBJ2-1 | TRBV5-1 | TRBD1 | TGCGCCAGCAGCTTATGGACAGGGGCGGGTCACAATGAGCAGTTCTTC | CASSLWTGAGHNEQFF
many | TRBJ2-1 | TRBV11-2 | TRBD1 | TGTGCCAGCAGTTCCGACAGGGACGGCTACAATGAGCAGTTCTTC | CASSSDRDGYNEQFF
few | TRBJ1-2 | TRBV28 | - | TGTGCCAGCATCACCATGGCAGGGGACGGTGGGAACTATGGCTACACCTTC | CASITMAGDGGNYGYTF
- | TRBJ1-3 | TRBV5-5 | TRBD1 | TGCGCCAGCAGCCAGGGGGGCTCTGGAAACACCATATATTTT | CASSQGGSGNTIYF
- | TRBJ1-6 | TRBV6-8 | - | TGTGCCAGCAGTTACAGGGGGACTAATAATTCACCCCTCCACTTT | CASSYRGTNNSPLHF
- | TRBJ2-1 | TRBV18 | TRBD2 | TGTGCCAGCTCACCGACTAGCGGTGGCTACAATGAGCAGTTCTTC | CASSPTSGGYNEQFF
many | TRBJ1-5 | TRBV19 | - | TGTGCCAGTAGGAACCGGGTCCGGAATCAGCCCCAGCATTTT | CASRNRVRNQPQHF
few | TRBJ1-5 | TRBV19 | - | TGTGCCAGTAGGAGCAGGTCTGAGAATCAGCCCCAGCATTTT | CASRSRSENQPQHF
- | TRBJ1-1 | TRBV28 | - | TGTGCCAGCAGCGAGGGTGGGGCAGGGGCCGACACTGAAGCTTTCTTT | CASSEGGAGADTEAFF
few | TRBJ2-1 | TRBV19 | TRBD1 | TGTGCCAGTAGTATGGGGGACAGGTACAATGAGCAGTTCTTC | CASSMGDRYNEQFF
- | TRBJ1-3 | TRBV4-2 | - | TGTGCCAGCAGCCAAAAACAGGCCAACTCTGGAAACACCATATATTTT | CASSQKQANSGNTIYF
few | TRBJ2-7 | TRBV18 | TRBD1 | TGTGCCAGCTCACCAAGTGGGACAGGGGAGGGCGAGCAGTACTTC | CASSPSGTGEGEQYF
medium-sized | TRBJ2-3 | TRBV29-1 | - | TGCAGCGGAGCATTTACCCGAGGGGGAAGAGATACGCAGTATTTT | CSGAFTRGGRDTQYF
few | TRBJ2-3 | TRBV7-3 | TRBD2 | TGTGCCAGCAGCCTCAACCCTAGCGGGGGGGCCTTGGGCACAGATACGCAGTATTTT | CASSLNPSGGALGTDTQYF
few | TRBJ1-5 | TRBV6-6 | TRBD1 | TGTGCCGGAGGACAGGGGGCTGGCAATCAGCCCCAGCATTTT | CAGGQGAGNQPQHF
few | TRBJ2-1 | TRBV7-2 | TRBD1 | TGTGCCAGCAGCCAACGACAGGGATATGAGCAGTTCTTC | CASSQRQGYEQFF
- | TRBJ1-5 | TRBV28 | - | TGTGCCAGCAGCCCGGGAGTCCGACAGCCCCAGCATTTT | CASSPGVRQPQHF
few | TRBJ1-1 | TRBV7-9 | - | TGTGCCAGCACCCCGCGGTCCAACACTGAAGCTTTCTTT | CASTPRSNTEAFF
- | TRBJ2-7 | TRBV7-9 | - | TGTGCCAGCAGCCGAGGGACAACCTCCTACGAGCAGTACTTC | CASSRGTTSYEQYF
- | TRBJ1-5 | TRBV30 | - | TGTGCCTGGAGTGTGACGGGACACTATAATCAGCCCCAGCATTTT | CAWSVTGHYNQPQHF
- | TRBJ2-7 | TRBV11-3 | - | TGTGCCAGCAGCCCCCTCAACCGCAACTCGGGTGTGTACGAGCAGTACTTC | CASSPLNRNSGVYEQYF
few | TRBJ2-3 | TRBV15 | - | TGTGCCACCAGCAGAGGTGGGGGCCGAACAGATACGCAGTATTTT | CATSRGGGRTDTQYF
few | TRBJ1-1 | TRBV7-2 | - | TGTGCCAGCAGCTTAGCCTTTGTCCGGGGGAGGACTGAAGCTTTCTTT | CASSLAFVRGRTEAFF
- | TRBJ2-3 | TRBV5-6 | - | TGTGCCAGCAGCTTACGGGGATCAGATACGCAGTATTTT | CASSLRGSDTQYF
few | TRBJ1-3 | TRBV4-3 | - | TGCGCCAGCAGCCAAGACAGGTCCGCTGGAAACACCATATATTTT | CASSQDRSAGNTIYF
few | TRBJ1-1 | TRBV7-2 | - | TGTGCCAGCAGCTCCACATGGAACACTGAAGCTTTCTTT | CASSSTWNTEAFF
- | TRBJ1-1 | TRBV7-9 | - | TGTGCCAGCAGCTTGGTCAGCGAAACTGAAGCTTTCTTT | CASSLVSETEAFF
- | TRBJ1-1 | TRBV29-1 | TRBD1 | TGCAGCGTCTCCGGACAGGGGGACACTGAAGCTTTCTTT | CSVSGQGDTEAFF
- | TRBJ2-5 | TRBV5-1 | TRBD1 | TGCGCCAGCAGCTGGAATACACAGGGGGCGCAGACCCAGTACTTC | CASSWNTQGAQTQYF
- | TRBJ1-1 | TRBV29-1 | - | TGCAGCGTTAGGACAGCCTTGGATACTGAAGCTTTCTTT | CSVRTALDTEAFF
- | TRBJ2-1 | TRBV9 | TRBD2 | TGTGCCAGCAGCGTAGGGGAGCGGGGGGGCTCCTACAATGAGCAGTTCTTC | CASSVGERGGSYNEQFF
few | TRBJ2-1 | TRBV7-6 | - | TGTGCCAGCAGCTTCATGTTCCTCCCTCCTAGTAATGAGCAGTTCTTC | CASSFMFLPPSNEQFF
- | TRBJ2-2 | TRBV4-3 | - | TGCGCCAGCAGCCAAAGACCGGACATATCCGGGGAGCTGTTTTTT | CASSQRPDISGELFF
- | TRBJ1-2 | TRBV6-5 | TRBD1 | TGTGCCAGCAGTTACTCGGGACAGGGAGGAGGCTACACCTTC | CASSYSGQGGGYTF
few | TRBJ2-2 | TRBV4-2 | - | TGTGCCAGCAGCCAGGAGGGCCTGGGGACCGGGGAGCTGTTTTTT | CASSQEGLGTGELFF
- | TRBJ2-1 | TRBV5-4 | - | TGTGCCAGCAGCAATGGCATTGGGCAGTTCTTC | CASSNGIGQFF
- | TRBJ1-5 | TRBV28 | - | TGTGCCAGCAGCCCACCCATCAGGGGAAATCAGCCCCAGCATTTT | CASSPPIRGNQPQHF
few | TRBJ1-1 | TRBV2 | TRBD1 | TGTGCCAGCAGCACAGGACAGGGGAGCGAGGGAGCTTTCTTT | CASSTGQGSEGAFF
few | TRBJ1-5 | TRBV7-9 | - | TGTGCCAGCGGCAGACAGGCGGCCCAGCCCCAGCATTTT | CASGRQAAQPQHF
few | TRBJ1-2 | TRBV2 | - | TGTGCCAGCAGTACGGACAGATATGGCTACACCTTC | CASSTDRYGYTF
few | TRBJ2-7 | TRBV10-3 | TRBD1 | TGTGCCATCGGGGGACAGGGTTCCTACGAGCAGTACTTC | CAIGGQGSYEQYF
- | TRBJ1-2 | TRBV9 | TRBD1 | TGTGCCAGCAGCGACCACAGGGGAGGAGATGGCTACACCTTC | CASSDHRGGDGYTF
- | TRBJ2-5 | TRBV11-1 | TRBD2 | TGTGCCAGCAGCTTCGCGGGGGGCGGGAAGACCCAGTACTTC | CASSFAGGGKTQYF
- | TRBJ1-1 | TRBV5-1 | - | TGCGCCAGCAATTCGGAGGGACCATACACTGAAGCTTTCTTT | CASNSEGPYTEAFF
few | TRBJ2-5 | TRBV5-6 | TRBD1 | TGTGCCAGCAGCCCGGGACAGGAGAAGACCCAGTACTTC | CASSPGQEKTQYF